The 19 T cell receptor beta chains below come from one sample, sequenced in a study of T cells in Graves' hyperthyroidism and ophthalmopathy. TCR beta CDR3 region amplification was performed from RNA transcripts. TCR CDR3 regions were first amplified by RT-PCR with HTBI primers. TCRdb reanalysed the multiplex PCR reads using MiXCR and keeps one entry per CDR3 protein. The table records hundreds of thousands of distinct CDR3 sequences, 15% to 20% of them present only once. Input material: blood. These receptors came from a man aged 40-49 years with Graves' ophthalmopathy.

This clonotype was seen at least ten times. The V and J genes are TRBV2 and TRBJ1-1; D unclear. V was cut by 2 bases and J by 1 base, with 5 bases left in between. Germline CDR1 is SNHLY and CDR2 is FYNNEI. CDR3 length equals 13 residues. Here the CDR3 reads CASSEPENTEAFF. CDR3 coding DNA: TGTGCCAGCAGTGAACCGGAGAACACTGAAGCTTTCTTT.

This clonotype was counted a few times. As DNA, the CDR3 is TGTGCCATCAGTGAGAGGGACGAGAGTTCACCCCTCCACTTT. It specifies CAISERDESSPLHF. The V gene is TRBV10-3, the J gene TRBJ1-6, with D possibly being TRBD1 (5 bases). The germline CDR1 and CDR2 sequences are ENHRY and SYGVKD. V was shortened by 2 bases and J by 9 bases, with 11 bases between the two germline ends. This CDR3 contains 14 residues.

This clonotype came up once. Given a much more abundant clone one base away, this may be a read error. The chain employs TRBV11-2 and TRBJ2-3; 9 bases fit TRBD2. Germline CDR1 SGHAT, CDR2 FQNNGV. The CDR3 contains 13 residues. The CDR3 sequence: CAGSGTSWDTQYF. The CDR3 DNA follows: TGTGCCGGCAGCGGGACTAGCTGGGATACGCAGTATTTT.

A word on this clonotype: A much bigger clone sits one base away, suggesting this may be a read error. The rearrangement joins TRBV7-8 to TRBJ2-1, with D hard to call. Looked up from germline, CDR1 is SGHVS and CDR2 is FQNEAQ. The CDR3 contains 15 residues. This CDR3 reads CASSFGFSSYKEQFF. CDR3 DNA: TGTGCCAGCAGCTTTGGGTTCAGCTCCTACAAAGAGCAGTTCTTC.

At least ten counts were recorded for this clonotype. The CDR3 loop reads CASRHGTGSTDTQYF. The CDR3 DNA reads as TGTGCCAGCAGACATGGGACAGGGAGCACAGATACGCAGTATTTT. This chain joins TRBV2 and TRBJ2-3, with 9 bases lining up with TRBD1. With 6 bases clipped from V and 0 bases from J, the junction kept 4 bases outside the gene matches. The CDR3 contains 15 residues. Germline CDR1 reads SNHLY; CDR2 reads FYNNEI.

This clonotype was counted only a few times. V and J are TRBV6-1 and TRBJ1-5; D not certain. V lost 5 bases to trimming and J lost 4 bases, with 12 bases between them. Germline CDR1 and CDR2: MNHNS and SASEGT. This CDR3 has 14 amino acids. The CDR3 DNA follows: TGTGCCAGCAGTTCCCTTGGAGGGAATCAGCCCCAGCATTTT. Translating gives CASSSLGGNQPQHF.

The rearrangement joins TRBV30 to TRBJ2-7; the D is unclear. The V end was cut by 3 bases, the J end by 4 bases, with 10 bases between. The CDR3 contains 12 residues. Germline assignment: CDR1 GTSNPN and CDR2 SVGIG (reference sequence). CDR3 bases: TGTGCCTGGAGCTTAGAAGTTTACGAGCAGTACTTC. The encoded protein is CAWSLEVYEQYF. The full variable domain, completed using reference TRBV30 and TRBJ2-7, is SQTIHQWPATLVQPVGSPLSLECTVEGTSNPNLYWYRQAAGRGLQLLFYSVGIGQISSEVPQNLSASRPQDRQFILSSKKLLLSDSGFYLCAWSLEVYEQYFGPGTRLTVT.

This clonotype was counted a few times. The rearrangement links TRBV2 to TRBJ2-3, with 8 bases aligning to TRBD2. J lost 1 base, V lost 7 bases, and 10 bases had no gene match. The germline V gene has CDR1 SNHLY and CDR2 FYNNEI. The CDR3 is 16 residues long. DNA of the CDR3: TGTGCCAGCACTCCGGGGGGGGGGGGGGGCACAGATACGCAGTATTTT. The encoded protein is CASTPGGGGGTDTQYF.

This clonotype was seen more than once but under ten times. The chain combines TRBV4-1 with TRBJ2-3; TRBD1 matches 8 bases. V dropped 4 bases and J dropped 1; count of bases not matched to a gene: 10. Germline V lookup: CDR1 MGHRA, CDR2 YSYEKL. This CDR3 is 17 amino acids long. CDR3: CASSRMQGAGGTDTQYF. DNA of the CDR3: TGCGCCAGCAGCCGCATGCAGGGGGCTGGGGGCACAGATACGCAGTATTTT.

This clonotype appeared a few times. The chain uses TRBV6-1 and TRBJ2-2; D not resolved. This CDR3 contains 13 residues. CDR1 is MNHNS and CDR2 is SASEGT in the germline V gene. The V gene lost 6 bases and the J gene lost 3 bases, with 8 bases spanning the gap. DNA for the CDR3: TGTGCCAGCAGAGTAGTGGACACCGGGGAGCTGTTTTTT. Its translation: CASRVVDTGELFF.

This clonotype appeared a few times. CDR3 sequence (DNA): TGTGCCAGCAGTTTAAAGGGTGGCTATGGCTACACCTTC. This translates into CASSLKGGYGYTF. This chain uses TRBV27 with TRBJ1-2; D is uncertain. CDR3 length: 13 amino acids. Germline V gene lookup returns CDR1 MNHEY and CDR2 SMNVEV (reference sequence). The ends were cut back, 2 bases at V and 4 bases at J, with 8 bases in the middle.

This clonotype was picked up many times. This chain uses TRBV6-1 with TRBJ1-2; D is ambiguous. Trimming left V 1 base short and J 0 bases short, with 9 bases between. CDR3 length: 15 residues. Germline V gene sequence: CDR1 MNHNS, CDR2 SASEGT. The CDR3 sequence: CASSEVAVSNYGYTF. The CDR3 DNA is TGTGCCAGCAGTGAAGTGGCCGTTTCTAACTATGGCTACACCTTC.

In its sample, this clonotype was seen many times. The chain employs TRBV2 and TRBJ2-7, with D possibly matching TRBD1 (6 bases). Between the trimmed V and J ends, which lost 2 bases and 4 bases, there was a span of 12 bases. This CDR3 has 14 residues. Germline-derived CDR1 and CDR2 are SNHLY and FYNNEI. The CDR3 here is CASSEPRGQYEQYF. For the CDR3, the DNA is TGTGCCAGCAGTGAACCCCGAGGACAGTACGAGCAGTACTTC. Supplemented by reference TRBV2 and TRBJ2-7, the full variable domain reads EPEVTQTPSHQVTQMGQEVILRCVPISNHLYFYWYRQILGQKVEFLVSFYNNEISEKSEIFDDQFSVERPDGSNFTLKIRSTKLEDSAMYFCASSEPRGQYEQYFGPGTRLTVT.

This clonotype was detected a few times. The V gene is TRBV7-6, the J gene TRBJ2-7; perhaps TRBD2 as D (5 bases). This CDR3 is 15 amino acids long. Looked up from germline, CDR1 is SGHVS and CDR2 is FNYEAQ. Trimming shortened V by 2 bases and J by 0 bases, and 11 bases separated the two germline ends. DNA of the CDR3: TGTGCCAGCAGCTTAAAAGCGGCTAGCTCCTACGAGCAGTACTTC. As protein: CASSLKAASSYEQYF.

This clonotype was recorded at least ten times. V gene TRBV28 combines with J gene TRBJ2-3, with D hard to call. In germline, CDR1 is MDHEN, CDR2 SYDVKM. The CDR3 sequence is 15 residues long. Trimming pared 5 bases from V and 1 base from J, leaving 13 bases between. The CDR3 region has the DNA TGTGCCAGCAGTAATCACTCCCCGGGCACAGATACGCAGTATTTT. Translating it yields CASSNHSPGTDTQYF.

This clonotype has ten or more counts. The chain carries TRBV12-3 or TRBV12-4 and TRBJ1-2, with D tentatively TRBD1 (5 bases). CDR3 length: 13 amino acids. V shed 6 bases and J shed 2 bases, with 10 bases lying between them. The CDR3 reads CASSRDVNYGYTF. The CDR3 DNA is TGTGCCAGCAGCAGGGACGTCAACTATGGCTACACCTTC.

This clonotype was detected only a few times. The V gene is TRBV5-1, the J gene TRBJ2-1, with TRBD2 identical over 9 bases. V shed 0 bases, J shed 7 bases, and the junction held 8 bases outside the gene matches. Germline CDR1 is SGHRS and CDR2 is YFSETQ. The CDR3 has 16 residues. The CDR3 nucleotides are TGCGCCAGCAGCTTGGTGGCAGCGGGGGGCCGGAATGAGCAGTTCTTC. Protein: CASSLVAAGGRNEQFF.

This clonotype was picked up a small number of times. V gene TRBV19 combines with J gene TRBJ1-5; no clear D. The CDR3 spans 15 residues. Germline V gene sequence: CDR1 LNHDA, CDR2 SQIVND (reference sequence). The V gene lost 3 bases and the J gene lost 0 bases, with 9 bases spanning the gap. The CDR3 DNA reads TGTGCCAGTAGTATTCGGGGTGTTAGCAATCAGCCCCAGCATTTT. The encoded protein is CASSIRGVSNQPQHF.

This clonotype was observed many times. CDR3 nucleotide sequence: TGTGCCAGTGGATTACCGGGACTAGCGGGCGAGCAGTACTTC. This translates into CASGLPGLAGEQYF. The genes are TRBV28 and TRBJ2-7, with 12 bases lining up with TRBD2. The junction had 9 bases not matched to a gene; V was cut back by 9 bases and J by 6 bases. Per the germline V gene, CDR1 is MDHEN and CDR2 is SYDVKM. The CDR3 loop spans 14 amino acids.